This passage covers 19 T cell receptor beta chains from one sample sequenced in a study of T cell changes during pregnancy in multiple sclerosis. Using immunoSEQ multiplex PCR, the repertoire was profiled, and TCRdb retains in-frame clones only, with some absent. The table shows under 75,000 clones, with roughly 89% occurring only once. This specimen consisted of peripheral blood, obtained in the third trimester of pregnancy. These receptors were taken from a female donor in good health, enrolled as a control in a pregnancy study.

The chain joins TRBV7-2 to TRBJ1-2; possible D gene TRBD1, 5 bases. V gave up 2 bases and J gave up 4 bases, with 11 bases separating them. The CDR3 is 14 residues long. CDR1 and CDR2 (germline): SGHTA, FQGNSA. This CDR3 reads CASSLLQGRYGYTF. CDR3 DNA: TGTGCCAGCAGCTTACTGCAGGGCCGCTATGGCTACACCTTC.

The chain uses TRBV4-1 and TRBJ1-5, with D unresolved. The CDR3 is made up of 15 amino acids. CDR1 and CDR2 from the germline V gene are MGHRA and YSYEKL. Trimming cost V 0 bases and J 8 bases, with 14 bases left between them. CDR3 bases: TGCGCCAGCAGCCAAGAGAGAGGTCTTATCGAGCCCCAGCATTTT. Protein sequence: CASSQERGLIEPQHF.

The chain carries TRBV5-6 and TRBJ2-1; 8 positions match TRBD1. Per germline, CDR1 SGHDT and CDR2 YYEEEE. V lost 1 base, J lost 6 bases, and 9 bases stayed unmatched. This CDR3 spans 16 amino acids. This CDR3 is CASSLSGQGAFNEQFF. The CDR3 coding sequence is TGTGCCAGCAGCTTGTCCGGGCAGGGGGCGTTCAATGAGCAGTTCTTC. The whole variable domain, remainder taken from reference TRBV5-6 and TRBJ2-1, is DAGVTQSPTHLIKTRGQQVTLRCSPKSGHDTVSWYQQALGQGPQFIFQYYEEEERQRGNFPDRFSGHQFPNYSSELNVNALLLGDSALYLCASSLSGQGAFNEQFFGPGTRLTVL.

This clone was observed once. This rearrangement joins TRBV7-2 to TRBJ2-3; 8 bases fit TRBD2. In germline, CDR1 is SGHTA, CDR2 FQGNSA. This CDR3 is 15 amino acids long. V dropped 1 base and J dropped 3; count of bases not matched to a gene: 3. DNA of the CDR3: TGTGCCAGCAGCTTAGTGAGCGGGGGAACAGATACGCAGTATTTT. Translating it yields CASSLVSGGTDTQYF.

This rearrangement joins TRBV30 to TRBJ1-1, with a weak D call TRBD1 (6 bases). CDR3 size: 14 residues. Trimming left V 4 bases short and J 0 bases short, with 12 bases between. Looked up from germline, CDR1 is GTSNPN and CDR2 is SVGIG (reference sequence). The CDR3 sequence: CAWNPGHLNTEAFF. The DNA of the CDR3 is TGTGCCTGGAACCCGGGACACTTGAACACTGAAGCTTTCTTT.

V gene TRBV7-8 combines with J gene TRBJ2-3; the match to TRBD2 covers 11 bases. The V and J ends lost 1 base and 3 bases, in that order; junction bases with no gene match: 6. From germline, CDR1 is SGHVS and CDR2 FQNEAQ. CDR3 size: 17 residues. The CDR3 sequence is CASSLGLTSGVTDTQYF. CDR3 sequence (DNA): TGTGCCAGCAGCTTAGGGCTGACTAGCGGGGTTACAGATACGCAGTATTTT.

The gene calls are TRBV4-3 and TRBJ2-5; 7 bases map to TRBD1. From germline, CDR1 is LGHNA and CDR2 YSLEER. J was trimmed by 5 bases and V by 0 bases; bases with no gene match: 3. CDR3 size: 14 residues. DNA of the CDR3: TGCGCCAGCAGCCAAGAGCGCAGGGGGGAGACCCAGTACTTC. Translating it yields CASSQERRGETQYF.

V is TRBV4-1 and J is TRBJ2-7; a weak D match, TRBD1 (6 bases). Trimming removed 0 bases at V and 2 bases at J, with 14 bases between. The length of the CDR3 is 16 residues. Germline V gene lookup returns CDR1 MGHRA and CDR2 YSYEKL. The CDR3 here is CASSQDIHRAPYEQYF. The CDR3, as DNA: TGCGCCAGCAGCCAAGATATCCACAGGGCCCCCTACGAGCAGTACTTC.

The table lists this clone with a few counts. This sequence joins TRBV11-2 and TRBJ1-6; a weak D match, TRBD1 (5 bases). The CDR3 extends over 15 amino acids. Germline CDR1 is SGHAT and CDR2 is FQNNGV. The V and J ends lost 5 bases and 6 bases respectively, with 14 bases between them. The CDR3 here is CASSQWTTINSPLHF. In nucleotides, the CDR3 is TGTGCCAGCAGCCAATGGACAACAATTAATTCACCCCTCCACTTT.

The V gene is TRBV15, the J gene TRBJ2-3, with no clear D. The CDR3 has 13 residues. CDR1 is LNHNV, CDR2 YYDKDF, per germline (reference sequence). V was shortened by 5 bases and J by 0 bases, with 6 bases between the two germline ends. The CDR3 loop reads CATSDTSTDTQYF. CDR3 DNA: TGTGCCACCAGCGATACTAGCACAGATACGCAGTATTTT.

V usage is TRBV28 and J usage is TRBJ2-7; D gene unclear. Germline CDR1 reads MDHEN; CDR2 reads SYDVKM. This CDR3 has 12 amino acids. V lost 4 bases and J lost 3, with 7 bases in between. CDR3 sequence (DNA): TGTGCCAGCAGTTCCCGTTTCTACGAGCAGTACTTC. This translates into CASSSRFYEQYF. Full variable domain (outside the CDR3, taken from reference TRBV28 and TRBJ2-7): DVKVTQSSRYLVKRTGEKVFLECVQDMDHENMFWYRQDPGLGLRLIYFSYDVKMKEKGDIPEGYSVSREKKERFSLILESASTNQTSMYLCASSSRFYEQYFGPGTRLTVT.

The chain recombines TRBV7-2 with TRBJ2-3; 10 bases are shared with TRBD2. Germline V lookup: CDR1 SGHTA, CDR2 FQGNSA. There are 16 residues in the CDR3. V shed 5 bases and J 0 bases; nucleotides not matched to a gene: 5. Here the CDR3 reads CASSQIAGGSTDTQYF. The CDR3 region has the DNA TGTGCCAGCAGCCAGATAGCGGGGGGCAGCACAGATACGCAGTATTTT.

The rearrangement joins TRBV7-3 to TRBJ2-2; 10 bases are a match to TRBD1. The CDR3 runs 17 residues. Germline assignment: CDR1 SGHTA and CDR2 FQGTGA. V trimming: 5 bases; J trimming: 6 bases; junction bases outside the gene matches: 12. The CDR3 nucleotides are TGTGCCAGCAGCAATAAACGGCGGACAGGGGGAGCCGGGGAGCTGTTTTTT. Translated: CASSNKRRTGGAGELFF.

This clone turned up a few times. V and J are TRBV30 and TRBJ2-7; tentative D call: TRBD1 (6 bases). Germline CDR1 and CDR2: GTSNPN and SVGIG (reference sequence). The ends were cut back, 5 bases at V and 2 bases at J, with 13 bases in the middle. The CDR3 loop spans 13 amino acids. The CDR3 is CAWGTGQAYEQYF. Here the CDR3 DNA reads TGTGCCTGGGGTACGGGACAAGCCTACGAGCAGTACTTC.

This chain uses TRBV27 with TRBJ2-3; TRBD2 aligns across 14 bases. Per the germline V gene, CDR1 is MNHEY and CDR2 is SMNVEV (reference sequence). J gave up 10 bases and V 5 bases, and 5 bases lay outside the gene matches. This CDR3 comprises 14 residues. The CDR3 DNA follows: TGTGCCAGCAGTCAGACTAGCGGGGGGGCTGCGCAGTATTTT. Its translation is CASSQTSGGAAQYF.

This chain uses TRBV7-9 with TRBJ2-7, with D unresolved. The germline V gene has CDR1 SEHNR and CDR2 FQNEAQ (reference sequence). Trimming cost V 5 bases and J 0 bases, with 5 bases left between them. The CDR3 has 12 amino acids. The CDR3 loop reads CASSLSSYEQYF. The CDR3 nucleotides read TGTGCCAGCAGCCTCAGCTCCTACGAGCAGTACTTC.

The chain is built from TRBV4-3 and TRBJ2-1; D perhaps matches TRBD2 (6 bases). The CDR3 runs 13 residues. Germline CDR1 LGHNA, CDR2 YSLEER. Trimming removed 3 bases at V and 10 bases at J, with 13 bases between. DNA for the CDR3: TGCGCCAGCAGCCAGACTACCCTAGCGGAGCAGTTCTTC. Protein: CASSQTTLAEQFF.

The chain joins TRBV19 to TRBJ1-6; maybe TRBD1 (6 bases). The CDR3 spans 18 residues. Trimming removed 5 bases from V and 2 bases from J, with 19 bases in between. Per the germline V gene, CDR1 is LNHDA and CDR2 is SQIVND (reference sequence). The CDR3 protein is CASSPPHREGPYNSPLHF. The CDR3 nucleotides are TGTGCCAGTAGTCCGCCTCACAGGGAAGGGCCCTATAATTCACCCCTCCACTTT.

The genes are TRBV9 and TRBJ1-1; TRBD1 aligns across 11 bases. The CDR3 sequence is 18 residues long. With V trimmed by 1 base and J by 5 bases, 13 bases remained unmatched. From germline, CDR1 is SGDLS and CDR2 YYNGEE. Here the CDR3 DNA reads TGTGCCAGCAGCGTATTGGACGGACAGGGGGCTCGGGGGACTGAAGCTTTCTTT. It translates to CASSVLDGQGARGTEAFF.